These T cell receptor beta chains were read from a single sample in a study of control samples from healthy donors and cancer patients. The table came from immunoSEQ multiplex PCR; TCRdb's copy has only in-frame clones and leaves some out. The table includes fewer than 200,000 clones, around 93% detected once. The specimen was blood. The source is a woman between 55 and 75 years old in good health. The CDR3 runs from the conserved cysteine through the conserved F or W. Fields, in order: J gene, V gene, clone size, D gene, CDR3 DNA, CDR3 protein. D genes are given only for firm matches. Where a row states a size, it is once, few, many or the class of an expanded clone; other rows omit it.

>TRBJ2-3|TRBV7-2|NA|NA
TGTGCCAGCAGAGGGACGGGCACAGATACGCAGTATTTT
CASRGTGTDTQYF
>TRBJ2-3|TRBV7-8|NA|NA
TGTGCCAGCAGCCGAGACAGACCAGATACGCAGTATTTT
CASSRDRPDTQYF
>TRBJ1-6|TRBV18|NA|TRBD1
TGTGCCAGCTCACTACAGGGGAGGAATTCACCCCTCCACTTT
CASSLQGRNSPLHF
>TRBJ2-5|TRBV6-5|NA|TRBD2
TGTGCCAGCGCTAGCGGGGGGCCGGAAGAGACCCAGTACTTC
CASASGGPEETQYF
>TRBJ1-1|TRBV2|NA|NA
TGTGCCAGCAGTGAATTGGGGGGGGACACTGAAGCTTTCTTT
CASSELGGDTEAFF
>TRBJ2-1|TRBV11-2|NA|NA
TGTGCCAGCAGCCCCGGCCACCCCTTATACAATGAGCAGTTCTTC
CASSPGHPLYNEQFF
>TRBJ2-3|TRBV7-9|NA|TRBD1
TGTGCCAGCAGCTTAGGGGACAGGGATGTCACAGATACGCAGTATTTT
CASSLGDRDVTDTQYF
>TRBJ1-6|TRBV5-1|NA|NA
TGCGCCAGCAGCGGGACGGGGCTTGCAGGGAGCTCCTATAATTCACCCCTCCACTTT
CASSGTGLAGSSYNSPLHF
>TRBJ2-3|TRBV12-3/TRBV12-4|NA|TRBD2
TGTGCCAGCAGTACTAGCGGGGAAGATACGCAGTATTTT
CASSTSGEDTQYF
>TRBJ2-5|TRBV2|NA|NA
TGTGCCAGCAGTGAGCTCCCTGGGCAAGAGACCCAGTACTTC
CASSELPGQETQYF
>TRBJ2-2|TRBV9|NA|TRBD2
TGTGCCAGCAGCCGATTACTAGCGGGGTACACCGGGGAGCTGTTTTTT
CASSRLLAGYTGELFF
>TRBJ1-5|TRBV6-5|once|NA
TGTGCCAGCAGTTATCGAGGCAATCAGCCCCAGCATTTT
CASSYRGNQPQHF
>TRBJ1-1|TRBV15|NA|NA
TGTGCCACCAGCAGACCTACAGGGTACACTGAAGCTTTCTTT
CATSRPTGYTEAFF
>TRBJ1-2|TRBV18|NA|NA
TGTGCCAGCTCACCGCCTCAGACGGATGCCTATGGCTACACCTTC
CASSPPQTDAYGYTF
>TRBJ2-7|TRBV18|NA|NA
TGTGCCAGCTCCCGACCACGGGGAGGGGGCTACGAGCAGTACTTC
CASSRPRGGGYEQYF
>TRBJ2-1|TRBV7-7|once|TRBD2
TGTGCTAGCAGCCGGACTAGCGGGGGGCTCGGTGAGCAGTTCTTC
CASSRTSGGLGEQFF
>TRBJ2-5|TRBV4-2|NA|TRBD2
TGTGCCAGCAGCCAAAAGCTTGTTAGGACTAGCGGGGTAAGGGAGACCCAGTACTTC
CASSQKLVRTSGVRETQYF
>TRBJ1-5|TRBV7-8|NA|NA
TGTGCCAGCAGCTTAGCGCGGTGGGGGGCAAGACAGCCCCAGCATTTT
CASSLARWGARQPQHF
>TRBJ2-1|TRBV11-1|NA|TRBD1
TGTGCCAGCAGCGCACGACAGGGCTCCTACAATGAGCAGTTCTTC
CASSARQGSYNEQFF
>TRBJ2-5|TRBV11-3|NA|TRBD2
TGTGCCAGCAGCTCGATCCGCGGGGCTAGCGGGGACGACGGTGAAGAGACCCAGTACTTC
CASSSIRGASGDDGEETQYF
>TRBJ1-2|TRBV2|once|NA
TGTGCCAGCAGTTATACTACAGTTTTGGAAGGCTACACCTTC
CASSYTTVLEGYTF
>TRBJ1-1|TRBV7-3|NA|NA
TGTGCCAGCAGCATGGACAGAAACACTGAAGCTTTCTTT
CASSMDRNTEAFF
>TRBJ2-3|TRBV23-1|NA|NA
TGCGCCAGCAGTCAGTTACCGGGACCCTCCCCAGATACGCAGTATTTT
CASSQLPGPSPDTQYF
>TRBJ1-6|TRBV30|NA|NA
TGTGCCTGGAGAGCGGGCTATAATTCACCCCTCCACTTT
CAWRAGYNSPLHF
>TRBJ1-1|TRBV29-1|once|NA
TGCAGCGTTGTGAAGGGGAACACTGAAGCTTTCTTT
CSVVKGNTEAFF
>TRBJ1-5|TRBV2|NA|NA
TGTGCCAGCAGTTCCGGGCCGGGGGCCTGGAATCAGCCCCAGCATTTT
CASSSGPGAWNQPQHF
>TRBJ1-3|TRBV30|NA|NA
TGTGCCTGGAACGGACCTAGCTCTGGAAACACCATATATTTT
CAWNGPSSGNTIYF
>TRBJ1-2|TRBV7-6|NA|NA
TGTGCCAGCAGCCTTAGCGTGTTGGGGACTGGTGGCTACACCTTC
CASSLSVLGTGGYTF
>TRBJ1-1|TRBV12-3/TRBV12-4|once|NA
TGTGCCAGCCGTGTGGGCGGGAACACTGAAGCTTTCTTT
CASRVGGNTEAFF
>TRBJ2-3|TRBV5-1|NA|NA
TGCGCCAGCAGCTTGATCAGGGCTAGCACAGATACGCAGTATTTT
CASSLIRASTDTQYF
>TRBJ1-1|TRBV28|NA|NA
TGTGCCAGCGCCAGGGACACTGAAGCTTTCTTT
CASARDTEAFF
>TRBJ1-5|TRBV5-6|NA|TRBD1
TGTGCCAGCAGCTCCGGACCGGGACAGAGGGTGCAGCCCCAGCATTTT
CASSSGPGQRVQPQHF
>TRBJ2-4|TRBV11-2|NA|NA
TGTGCCAGCAGCCCCACGGGGGACCACGGCATTCAGTACTTC
CASSPTGDHGIQYF
>TRBJ1-2|TRBV19|NA|NA
TGTGCCAGTAGTCCCCAATCAGTCGGGGGCTACACCTTC
CASSPQSVGGYTF
>TRBJ2-3|TRBV5-4|few|TRBD2
TGTGCCAGCAGTTTTAGCGGGGTTTACACAGATACGCAGTATTTT
CASSFSGVYTDTQYF
>TRBJ2-7|TRBV6-2/TRBV6-3|NA|NA
TGTGCCAGCAGTTACCTGGTACCCTCCTACGAGCAGTACTTC
CASSYLVPSYEQYF
>TRBJ1-2|TRBV4-3|once|NA
TGCGCCAGCAGCCATATTACAGGCGATGGCTACACCTTC
CASSHITGDGYTF
>TRBJ1-1|TRBV10-2|NA|NA
TGCGCCAGCAGTGAGCCCGGGGGACCGAACACTGAAGCTTTCTTT
CASSEPGGPNTEAFF
>TRBJ1-5|TRBV29-1|NA|NA
TGCAGCGTTGAAGATCAAGGGCAGCCCCAGCATTTT
CSVEDQGQPQHF
>TRBJ2-7|TRBV18|once|TRBD2
TGTGCCAGCTCAGGCCGGGAGGGAACGCAAGAGCAGTACTTC
CASSGREGTQEQYF
>TRBJ2-7|TRBV19|NA|NA
TGTGCCAGTAGTATACAAGGGCTCCCTTCCTACGAGCAGTACTTC
CASSIQGLPSYEQYF
>TRBJ1-2|TRBV7-8|NA|NA
TGTGCCAGCAGCTTAAATGGGGAGGGCTATGGCTACACCTTC
CASSLNGEGYGYTF
>TRBJ1-5|TRBV7-2|NA|NA
TGTGCCAGCAGCTTATTCGGGACATTGAATCAGCCCCAGCATTTT
CASSLFGTLNQPQHF
>TRBJ2-7|TRBV6-5|NA|NA
TGTGCCAGCAGTTACGGCGGAAACAGGCGGTCCTACGAGCAGTACTTC
CASSYGGNRRSYEQYF
>TRBJ1-1|TRBV6-5|NA|NA
TGTGCCAGCCGCCGGGGCGGGCAGTCGAACACTGAAGCTTTCTTT
CASRRGGQSNTEAFF
>TRBJ2-7|TRBV2|NA|NA
TGTGCCAGCAGTAGACAGTCTCCCGAGCAGTACTTC
CASSRQSPEQYF
>TRBJ1-5|TRBV6-6|NA|NA
TGTGCCAGCAGACTGAGCAATCAGCCCCAGCATTTT
CASRLSNQPQHF
>TRBJ1-2|TRBV7-3|NA|TRBD1
TGTGCCAGCAGCTCACTAGGACAGGGGGGGACCGATGGCTACACCTTC
CASSSLGQGGTDGYTF
>TRBJ1-5|TRBV15|NA|NA
TGTGCCACCAGTTTCGCGCGCTATAGCAATCAGCCCCAGCATTTT
CATSFARYSNQPQHF
>TRBJ1-2|TRBV7-9|NA|TRBD1
TGTGCCAGCAGCTCGACAGGGACATCCGTTTTCTATGGCTACACCTTC
CASSSTGTSVFYGYTF
>TRBJ1-2|TRBV28|NA|TRBD1
TGTGCCAGTGAGGGGGCTACAGGGGGCTTTGATGGCTACACCTTC
CASEGATGGFDGYTF
>TRBJ2-3|TRBV18|NA|TRBD2
TGTGCCAGCTCACTGAATTCCGGGACTAGCTCCACAGATACGCAGTATTTT
CASSLNSGTSSTDTQYF
>TRBJ2-3|TRBV11-3|NA|TRBD2
TGTGCCAGCAGCCCCGGACTAGCGGACACAGATACGCAGTATTTT
CASSPGLADTDTQYF
>TRBJ1-5|TRBV7-9|NA|NA
TGTGCCAGCAGCTTAGTCGGGGCTAAACAGCCCCAGCATTTT
CASSLVGAKQPQHF
>TRBJ1-3|TRBV18|NA|NA
TGTGCCAGCTCACCACCCTCTGGGTCTGGAAACACCATATATTTT
CASSPPSGSGNTIYF